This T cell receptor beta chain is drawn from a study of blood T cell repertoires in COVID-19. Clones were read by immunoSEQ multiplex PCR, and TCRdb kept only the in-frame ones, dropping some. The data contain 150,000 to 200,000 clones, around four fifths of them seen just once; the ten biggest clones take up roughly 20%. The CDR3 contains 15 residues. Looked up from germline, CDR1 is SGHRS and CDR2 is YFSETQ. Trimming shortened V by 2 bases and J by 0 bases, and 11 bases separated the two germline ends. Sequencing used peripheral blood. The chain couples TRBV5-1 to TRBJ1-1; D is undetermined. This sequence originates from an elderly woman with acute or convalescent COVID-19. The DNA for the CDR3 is TGCGCCAGCAGCTTCCTATCTACCATGAACACTGAAGCTTTCTTT. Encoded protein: CASSFLSTMNTEAFF.